One and the same sample provided the 13 T cell receptor beta chains below, sequenced in a study of identical twins. Each CDR3 protein is one row after TCRdb ran MiXCR on the 5' RACE reads. Here the sample spans 300,000 to 400,000 distinct CDR3 sequences, 10% to 15% being singletons. These data were also filed under a second study, of yellow fever vaccine responses in identical twins.

Sequencing input: CD8+ T cells sorted from blood. The receptors were gathered from a woman in her late teens or twenties in good health.

The chain links TRBV7-3 to TRBJ2-3, with a weak D call TRBD1 (5 bases). Trimming removed 1 base at V and 2 bases at J, with 19 bases between. CDR1 SGHTA and CDR2 FQGTGA come from the germline V gene. CDR3 size: 18 residues. This CDR3 is CASSLSSPGLLDTDTQYF. CDR3 coding DNA: TGTGCCAGCAGCTTAAGCTCCCCAGGGCTGTTGGACACAGATACGCAGTATTTT.

This chain connects TRBV15 to TRBJ2-1; 7 nucleotides match TRBD1. The CDR3 totals 16 residues. CDR1 and CDR2 (germline): LNHNV, YYDKDF (reference sequence). V lost 5 bases, J lost 9 bases, and 16 bases stayed unmatched. CDR3 sequence reads: CATSHPLGQANGEQFF. In DNA, the CDR3 is TGTGCCACCAGCCACCCCCTCGGACAGGCAAATGGTGAGCAGTTCTTC.

J is TRBJ2-3 and V is TRBV5-4, with D possibly being TRBD2 (5 bases). With 5 bases removed from V and 3 bases from J, the gap between germline ends came to 22 bases. Germline assignment: CDR1 SGHNT and CDR2 YYREEE (reference sequence). The CDR3 runs to 17 residues. CDR3 residues: CASRGSLVPGGTDTQYF. The CDR3, as DNA: TGTGCCAGCAGAGGATCGCTCGTTCCCGGCGGGACAGATACGCAGTATTTT.

The chain employs TRBV7-8 and TRBJ2-7; D ambiguous. Germline V CDR1 and CDR2: SGHVS, FQNEAQ. V was shortened by 1 base and J by 0 bases, with 7 bases between the two germline ends. The CDR3 totals 14 residues. The CDR3 DNA follows: TGTGCCAGCAGCTTAGTGGGCAGCTCCTACGAGCAGTACGTC. It yields the protein CASSLVGSSYEQYV.

The rearrangement uses TRBV25-1 and TRBJ2-3, with 8 bases aligning to TRBD2. Germline V gene sequence: CDR1 MGHDK, CDR2 SYGVNS. Trimming removed 6 bases from V and 2 bases from J; junction bases left unmatched: 4. The CDR3 runs to 14 residues. The CDR3 nucleotides read TGTGCCAGCAGCATAGCGGGACTCACAGATACGCAGTATTTT. Its translation: CASSIAGLTDTQYF.

This clonotype was detected only a few times. The chain links TRBV6-1 to TRBJ1-2; perhaps TRBD1 as D (6 bases). This CDR3 is 15 amino acids long. The germline gives CDR1 MNHNS, CDR2 SASEGT. V gave up 2 bases and J gave up 4 bases, with 14 bases separating them. CDR3 protein: CASSESEDRSYGYTF. The CDR3 DNA reads as TGTGCCAGCAGTGAATCGGAAGACAGGAGCTATGGCTACACCTTC.

The chain uses TRBV9 and TRBJ1-1; D not certain. V was shortened by 4 bases and J by 1 base, with 11 bases between the two germline ends. CDR1 and CDR2 (germline): SGDLS, YYNGEE. CDR3 size: 14 residues. The CDR3 here is CASSTLAKNTEAFF. The CDR3 DNA follows: TGTGCCAGCAGCACCTTAGCGAAGAACACTGAAGCTTTCTTT.

The chain recombines TRBV29-1 with TRBJ2-5; a possible D gene is TRBD2 (7 bases). CDR1 and CDR2 (germline): SQVTM, ANQGSEA. V lost 2 bases and J lost 5, with 15 bases in between. CDR3 length equals 14 residues. DNA for the CDR3: TGCAGCGTTGAAAAGGGGGGGAGAGGGGAGACCCAGTACTTC. Translated, it gives CSVEKGGRGETQYF. The full variable domain, completed using reference TRBV29-1 and TRBJ2-5, is SAVISQKPSRDICQRGTSLTIQCQVDSQVTMMFWYRQQPGQSLTLIATANQGSEATYESGFVIDKFPISRPNLTFSTLTVSNMSPEDSSIYLCSVEKGGRGETQYFGPGTRLLVL.

This rearrangement joins TRBV20-1 to TRBJ2-7; TRBD1 is a possible D gene (6 bases). CDR3 length: 12 residues. V lost 4 bases, J lost 7 bases, and 14 bases lay in between. CDR1 and CDR2 (germline): DFQATT, SNEGSKA (reference sequence). The CDR3 sequence: CSATQGLGEQYF. The DNA of the CDR3 is TGCAGTGCTACTCAGGGGTTGGGGGAGCAGTACTTC.

The rearrangement links TRBV20-1 to TRBJ2-1; 11 nucleotides align to TRBD1. V shed 2 bases, J shed 8 bases, and the junction held 11 bases outside the gene matches. Germline CDR1 and CDR2: DFQATT and SNEGSKA (reference sequence). This CDR3 spans 16 amino acids. CDR3 sequence (DNA): TGCAGTGCTAGAACAATTCGGGACAGGGGGGGCGATGAGCAGTTCTTC. Translating it yields CSARTIRDRGGDEQFF.

This clonotype showed up many times. The chain couples TRBV4-2 to TRBJ1-2; 7 bases align to TRBD1. The junction had 8 bases not matched to a gene; V was cut back by 3 bases and J by 4 bases. CDR1 LGHNA and CDR2 YNFKEQ come from the germline V gene. The length of the CDR3 is 15 residues. CDR3 sequence: CASSQSGGFSYGYTF. The CDR3 DNA follows: TGTGCCAGCAGCCAGTCAGGGGGTTTCAGCTATGGCTACACCTTC.

This clonotype was seen at least ten times. The genes are TRBV20-1 and TRBJ2-1, with 13 bases that match TRBD2. V lost 3 bases, J lost 7 bases, and 0 bases stayed unmatched. The V gene's germline CDR1 is DFQATT and CDR2 SNEGSKA (reference sequence). This CDR3 spans 13 amino acids. CDR3 residues: CSARGLAGNEQFF. For the CDR3, the DNA is TGCAGTGCTAGGGGACTAGCGGGAAATGAGCAGTTCTTC.

This chain links TRBV5-6 with TRBJ2-2; no clear D gene. V was clipped by 5 bases and J by 4 bases, with 9 bases between them. CDR3 length: 13 residues. Per germline, CDR1 SGHDT and CDR2 YYEEEE. Here the CDR3 DNA reads TGTGCCAGCAGTCGGTGGGGCACCGGGGAGCTGTTTTTT. This codes for CASSRWGTGELFF. Variable domain in full (rest from reference TRBV5-6 and TRBJ2-2): DAGVTQSPTHLIKTRGQQVTLRCSPKSGHDTVSWYQQALGQGPQFIFQYYEEEERQRGNFPDRFSGHQFPNYSSELNVNALLLGDSALYLCASSRWGTGELFFGEGSRLTVL.